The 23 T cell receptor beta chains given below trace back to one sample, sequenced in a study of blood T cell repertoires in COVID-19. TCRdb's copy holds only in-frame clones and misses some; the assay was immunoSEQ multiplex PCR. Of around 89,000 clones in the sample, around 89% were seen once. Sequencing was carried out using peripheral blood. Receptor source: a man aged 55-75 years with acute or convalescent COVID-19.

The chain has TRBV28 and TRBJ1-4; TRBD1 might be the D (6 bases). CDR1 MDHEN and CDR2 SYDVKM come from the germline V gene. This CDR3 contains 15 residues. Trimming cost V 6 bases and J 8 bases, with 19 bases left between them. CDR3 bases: TGTGCCAGCAGGGCCGCAGGGGCCCCTTGGGAAAAACTGTTTTTT. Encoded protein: CASRAAGAPWEKLFF.

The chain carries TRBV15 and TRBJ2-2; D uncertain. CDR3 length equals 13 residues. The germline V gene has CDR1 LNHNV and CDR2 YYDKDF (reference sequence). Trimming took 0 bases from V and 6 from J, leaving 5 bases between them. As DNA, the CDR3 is TGTGCCACCAGCAGAGATGAGGCCGGGGAGCTGTTTTTT. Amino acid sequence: CATSRDEAGELFF.

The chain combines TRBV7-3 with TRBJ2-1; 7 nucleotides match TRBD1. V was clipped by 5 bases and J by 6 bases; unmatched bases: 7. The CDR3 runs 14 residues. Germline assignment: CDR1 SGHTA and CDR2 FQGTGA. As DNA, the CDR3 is TGTGCCAGCAGCCCGGGACAGATACTCAATGAGCAGTTCTTC. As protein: CASSPGQILNEQFF.

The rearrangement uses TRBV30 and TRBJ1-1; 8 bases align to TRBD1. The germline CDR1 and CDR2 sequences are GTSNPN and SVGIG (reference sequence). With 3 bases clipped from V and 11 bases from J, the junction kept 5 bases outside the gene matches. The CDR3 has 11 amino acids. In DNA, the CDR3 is TGTGCCTGGAGACAGGGGGTGGGTGCTTTCTTT. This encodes CAWRQGVGAFF.

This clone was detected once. Here the CDR3 DNA reads TGTGCCAGCAGCTTGGGGACAGGGCCATTCAGCTCCTATAATTCACCCCTCCACTTT. Its protein product is CASSLGTGPFSSYNSPLHF. This chain joins TRBV5-8 and TRBJ1-6; 8 bases are a match to TRBD1. In germline, CDR1 is SGHTS, CDR2 YDEGEE. This CDR3 is built from 19 residues. J was trimmed by 0 bases and V by 0 bases; bases with no gene match: 8.

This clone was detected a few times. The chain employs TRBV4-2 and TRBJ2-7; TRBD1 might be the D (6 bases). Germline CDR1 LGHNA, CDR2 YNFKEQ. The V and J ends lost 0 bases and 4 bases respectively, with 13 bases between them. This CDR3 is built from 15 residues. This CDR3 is CASSQDTSRGYEQYF. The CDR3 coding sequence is TGTGCCAGCAGCCAAGATACTTCAAGGGGGTACGAGCAGTACTTC.

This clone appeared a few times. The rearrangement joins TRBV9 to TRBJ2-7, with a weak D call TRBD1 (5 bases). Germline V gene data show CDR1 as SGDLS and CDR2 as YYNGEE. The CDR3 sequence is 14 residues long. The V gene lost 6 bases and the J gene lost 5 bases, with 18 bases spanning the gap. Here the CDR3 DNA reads TGTGCCAGCAACCGACCAGGGATGGGGCACGAGCAGTACTTC. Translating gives CASNRPGMGHEQYF. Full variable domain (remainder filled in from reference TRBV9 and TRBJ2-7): DSGVTQTPKHLITATGQRVTLRCSPRSGDLSVYWYQQSLDQGLQFLIQYYNGEERAKGNILERFSAQQFPDLHSELNLSSLELGDSALYFCASNRPGMGHEQYFGPGTRLTVT.

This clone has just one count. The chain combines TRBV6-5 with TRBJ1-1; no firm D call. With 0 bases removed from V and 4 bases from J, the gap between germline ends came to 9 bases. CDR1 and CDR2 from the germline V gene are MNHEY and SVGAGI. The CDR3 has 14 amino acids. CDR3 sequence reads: CASSYSAVLTEAFF. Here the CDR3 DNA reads TGTGCCAGCAGTTACTCGGCGGTCCTCACTGAAGCTTTCTTT.

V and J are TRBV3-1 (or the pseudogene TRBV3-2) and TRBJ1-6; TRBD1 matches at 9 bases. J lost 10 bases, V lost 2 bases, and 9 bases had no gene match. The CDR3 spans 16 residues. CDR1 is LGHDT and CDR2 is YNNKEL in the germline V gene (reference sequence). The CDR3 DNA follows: TGTGCCAGCAGCCAATCGGACAGGGGCGGGCAATCACCCCTCCACTTT. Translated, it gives CASSQSDRGGQSPLHF.

The CDR3 DNA follows: TGCGCCAGCAGCTTGACGAGCCGAGTCTCCTACAATGAGCAGTTCTTC. Its protein product is CASSLTSRVSYNEQFF. The J gene is TRBJ2-1, the V gene TRBV5-1; D remains unclear. Germline-derived CDR1 and CDR2 are SGHRS and YFSETQ. CDR3 size: 16 residues. Trimming pared 1 base from V and 0 bases from J, leaving 11 bases between. Together with reference TRBV5-1 and TRBJ2-1, the CDR3 gives the full variable domain: KAGVTQTPRYLIKTRGQQVTLSCSPISGHRSVSWYQQTPGQGLQFLFEYFSETQRNKGNFPGRFSGRQFSNSRSEMNVSTLELGDSALYLCASSLTSRVSYNEQFFGPGTRLTVL.

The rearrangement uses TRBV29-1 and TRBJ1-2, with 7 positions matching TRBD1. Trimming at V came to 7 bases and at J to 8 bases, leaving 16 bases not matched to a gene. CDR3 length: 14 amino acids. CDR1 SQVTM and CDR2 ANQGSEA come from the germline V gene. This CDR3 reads CSAKTQGELSGYTF. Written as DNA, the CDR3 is TGCAGCGCAAAAACCCAGGGGGAGCTAAGCGGCTACACCTTC.

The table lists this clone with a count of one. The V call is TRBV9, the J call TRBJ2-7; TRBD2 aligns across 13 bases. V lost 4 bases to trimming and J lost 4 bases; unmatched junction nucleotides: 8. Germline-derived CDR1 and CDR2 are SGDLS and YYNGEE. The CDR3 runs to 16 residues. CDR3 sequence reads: CASSPGLAGATYEQYF. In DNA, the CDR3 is TGTGCCAGCAGCCCCGGACTAGCGGGGGCCACATACGAGCAGTACTTC.

The DNA of the CDR3 is TGTGCCAGCAGCCACGGGACAGGGTTCCACGAGCAGTACTTC. Translation gives CASSHGTGFHEQYF. The chain uses TRBV7-9 and TRBJ2-7; 9 nucleotides line up with TRBD1. Looked up from germline, CDR1 is SEHNR and CDR2 is FQNEAQ (reference sequence). Losses at the gene ends were 5 bases for V and 5 bases for J; bases not matched to a gene: 7. The CDR3 has 14 residues. Full variable domain (remainder filled in from reference TRBV7-9 and TRBJ2-7): DTGVSQNPRHKITKRGQNVTFRCDPISEHNRLYWYRQTLGQGPEFLTYFQNEAQLEKSRLLSDRFSAERPKGSFSTLEIQRTEQGDSAMYLCASSHGTGFHEQYFGPGTRLTVT.

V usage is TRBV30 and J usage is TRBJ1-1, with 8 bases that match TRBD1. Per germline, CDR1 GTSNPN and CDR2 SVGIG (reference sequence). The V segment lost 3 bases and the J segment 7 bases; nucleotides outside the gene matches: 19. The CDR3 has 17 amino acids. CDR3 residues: CAWSKPLIRTGKGEAFF. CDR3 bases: TGTGCCTGGAGCAAACCCCTCATCAGGACAGGGAAAGGTGAAGCTTTCTTT.

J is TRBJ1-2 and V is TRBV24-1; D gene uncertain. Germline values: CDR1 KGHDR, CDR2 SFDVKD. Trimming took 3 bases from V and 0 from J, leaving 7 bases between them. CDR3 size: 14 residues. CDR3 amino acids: CATSDPTANYGYTF. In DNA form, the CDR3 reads TGTGCCACCAGTGATCCAACAGCTAACTATGGCTACACCTTC.

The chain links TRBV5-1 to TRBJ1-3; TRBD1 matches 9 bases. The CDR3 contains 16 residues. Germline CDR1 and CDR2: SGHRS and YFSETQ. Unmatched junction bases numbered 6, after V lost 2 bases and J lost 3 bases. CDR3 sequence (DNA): TGCGCCAGCAGCTTAGCCGGGACAGGGAGTGGAAACACCATATATTTT. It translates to CASSLAGTGSGNTIYF.

CDR3 nucleotides: TGTGCCAGCAGCGAGGCCGGGACAGGGAATGGCTACACCTTC. The encoded protein is CASSEAGTGNGYTF. The rearrangement uses TRBV9 and TRBJ1-2, with 9 bases lining up with TRBD1. The germline gives CDR1 SGDLS, CDR2 YYNGEE. The CDR3 totals 14 residues. V was clipped by 3 bases and J by 6 bases; unmatched bases: 6.

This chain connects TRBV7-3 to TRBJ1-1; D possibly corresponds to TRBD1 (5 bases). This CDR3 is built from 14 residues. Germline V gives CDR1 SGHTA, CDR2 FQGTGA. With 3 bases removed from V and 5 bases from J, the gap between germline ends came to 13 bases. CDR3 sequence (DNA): TGTGCCAGCAGCTTCGCCAGGGTCGGGACTGAAGCTTTCTTT. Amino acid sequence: CASSFARVGTEAFF. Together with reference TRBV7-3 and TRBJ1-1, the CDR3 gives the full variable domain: GAGVSQTPSNKVTEKGKYVELRCDPISGHTALYWYRQSLGQGPEFLIYFQGTGAADDSGLPNDRFFAVRPEGSVSTLKIQRTERGDSAVYLCASSFARVGTEAFFGQGTRLTVV.

In DNA form, the CDR3 reads TGTGCCAGCAGTTACACAGGGGGCTACGAGCAGTACTTC. As protein: CASSYTGGYEQYF. This chain connects TRBV6-5 to TRBJ2-7; 8 bases fit TRBD1. Germline V CDR1 and CDR2: MNHEY, SVGAGI. The V and J ends lost 2 bases and 3 bases, in that order; junction bases with no gene match: 0. The CDR3 is made up of 13 amino acids.

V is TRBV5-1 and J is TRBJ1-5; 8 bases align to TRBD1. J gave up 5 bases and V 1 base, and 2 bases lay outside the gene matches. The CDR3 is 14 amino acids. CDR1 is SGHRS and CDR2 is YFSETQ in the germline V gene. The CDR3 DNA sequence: TGCGCCAGCAGCTTGTCACAGGGGGATCAGCCCCAGCATTTT. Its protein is CASSLSQGDQPQHF. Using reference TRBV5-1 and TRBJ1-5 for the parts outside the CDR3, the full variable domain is KAGVTQTPRYLIKTRGQQVTLSCSPISGHRSVSWYQQTPGQGLQFLFEYFSETQRNKGNFPGRFSGRQFSNSRSEMNVSTLELGDSALYLCASSLSQGDQPQHFGDGTRLSIL.

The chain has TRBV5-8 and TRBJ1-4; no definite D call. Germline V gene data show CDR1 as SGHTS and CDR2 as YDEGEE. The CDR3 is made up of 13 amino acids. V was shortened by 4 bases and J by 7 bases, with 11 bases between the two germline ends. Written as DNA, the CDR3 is TGTGCCAGCAGCCCTTTTGAGGGTGAAAAACTGTTTTTT. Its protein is CASSPFEGEKLFF.

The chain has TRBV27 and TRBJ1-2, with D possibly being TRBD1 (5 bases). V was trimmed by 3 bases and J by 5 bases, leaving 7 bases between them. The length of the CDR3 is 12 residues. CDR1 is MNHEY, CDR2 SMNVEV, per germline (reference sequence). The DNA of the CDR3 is TGTGCCAGCAGTTTGGCAGGGTATGGCTACACCTTC. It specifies CASSLAGYGYTF.

Here the CDR3 reads CASSEAGGAETAGANVLTF. The CDR3 DNA sequence: TGTGCCAGCAGTGAAGCGGGTGGGGCCGAGACGGCTGGGGCCAACGTCCTGACTTTC. J is TRBJ2-6 and V is TRBV6-1; D is perhaps TRBD1 (5 bases). The germline V gene has CDR1 MNHNS and CDR2 SASEGT. V lost 0 bases to trimming and J lost 2 bases, with 17 bases between them. CDR3 length: 19 residues.